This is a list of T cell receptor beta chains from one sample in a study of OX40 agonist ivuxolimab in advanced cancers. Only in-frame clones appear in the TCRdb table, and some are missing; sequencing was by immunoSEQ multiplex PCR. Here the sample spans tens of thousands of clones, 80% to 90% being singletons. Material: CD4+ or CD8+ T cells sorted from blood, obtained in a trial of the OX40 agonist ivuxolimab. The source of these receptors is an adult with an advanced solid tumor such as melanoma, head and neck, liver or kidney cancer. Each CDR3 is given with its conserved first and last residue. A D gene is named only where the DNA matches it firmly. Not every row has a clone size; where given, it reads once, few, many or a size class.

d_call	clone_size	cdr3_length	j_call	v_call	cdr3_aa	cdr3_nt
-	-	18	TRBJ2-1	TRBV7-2	CASSLGVGTPGRDNEQFF	TGTGCCAGCAGCTTGGGTGTTGGGACACCCGGTCGAGACAATGAGCAGTTCTTC
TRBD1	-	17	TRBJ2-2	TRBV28	CASSLRKRTGGDRELFF	TGTGCCAGCAGTCTTCGCAAACGGACAGGGGGGGACCGGGAGCTGTTTTTT
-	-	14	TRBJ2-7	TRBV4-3	CASRVTGTSYEQYF	TGCGCCAGCCGAGTGACAGGGACTTCCTACGAGCAGTACTTC
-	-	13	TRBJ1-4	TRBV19	CASSRGGNEKLFF	TGTGCCAGTAGTAGGGGAGGGAATGAAAAACTGTTTTTT
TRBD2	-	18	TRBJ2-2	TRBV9	CASSGGSGWITNTGELFF	TGTGCCAGCAGCGGGGGTAGCGGGTGGATAACGAACACCGGGGAGCTGTTTTTT
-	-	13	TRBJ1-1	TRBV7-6	CASSPGGNTEAFF	TGTGCCAGCAGCCCCGGTGGGAACACTGAAGCTTTCTTT
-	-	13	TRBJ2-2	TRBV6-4	CASSARGTGELFF	TGTGCCAGCAGTGCCAGGGGCACCGGGGAGCTGTTTTTT
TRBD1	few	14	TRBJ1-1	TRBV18	CASFTRQGGTEAFF	TGTGCCAGCTTCACGCGGCAGGGGGGCACTGAAGCTTTCTTT
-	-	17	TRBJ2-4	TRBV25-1	CASSQGSGQQAKNIQYF	TGTGCCAGCAGTCAAGGATCAGGACAACAAGCCAAAAACATTCAGTACTTC
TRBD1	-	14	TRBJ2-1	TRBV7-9	CASRIQGELDEQFF	TGTGCCAGCAGAATACAGGGGGAGTTGGATGAGCAGTTCTTC
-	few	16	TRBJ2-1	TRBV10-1	CASTSDRFSSYNEQFF	TGCGCCAGCACCTCGGACAGATTCTCCTCCTACAATGAGCAGTTCTTC
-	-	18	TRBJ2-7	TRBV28	CASRGPGQGTSGAYEQYF	TGTGCCAGTCGGGGACCGGGACAGGGTACTAGCGGCGCCTACGAGCAGTACTTC